This TCR beta chain was profiled in a study of blood T cell repertoires in COVID-19. Using immunoSEQ multiplex PCR, the repertoire was profiled, and TCRdb retains in-frame clones only, with some absent. The sample holds fewer than 200,000 clones, around 74% seen once. With 4 bases removed from V and 5 bases from J, the gap between germline ends came to 28 bases. Germline CDR1 MGHRA, CDR2 YSYEKL. The CDR3 loop spans 19 amino acids. The rearrangement uses TRBV4-1 and TRBJ2-3, with D maybe TRBD2 (5 bases). The sequencing input was peripheral blood. The clonotype was recovered from a woman of 80 years or more with acute or convalescent COVID-19. In DNA, the CDR3 is TGCGCCAGCAGCCTAAAGGGATTAGGAAGCGACGGGAACATAGATACGCAGTATTTT. Translating it yields CASSLKGLGSDGNIDTQYF.